This TCR beta chain originates from a study of shared clonotypes between healthy human individuals (dated by TCRdb to 2018 to 2020). About the study as a whole: Two women and a few men aged 18 to 49 years were included in the cohort. For each donor, CD4 naive and CD4 memory were each run on three plates, CD8 naive on two plates, and CD8 memory on one plate. Between about 0.8 and 8.9 billion PBMCs per donor were obtained by leukapheresis. Blood TCR repertoires of about five healthy adults were deeply sequenced to estimate repertoire size and the extent of clonotype sharing between individuals. Different laboratories and diverse techniques were used to prepare libraries and sequence TCR repertoires, to increase sequencing depth and limit assay-specific biases. The full study reports these points: Across a few donors, about 4.5% of naive CD4, roughly 3.3% of naive CD8, around 2.1% of memory CD4, and approximately 0.42% of memory CD8 clonotypes were shared. The small number of donors limited the genetic and exposure-history diversity represented. Sampling was restricted to blood, and TCR repertoires in tissues likely differ from the TCR repertoires found in blood. Based on pairwise subsampling, the degree of clonotype sharing among donors was expected to be affected by sequencing depth. Clonotypes shared by all four sorted-subset donors showed higher generation probabilities than non-shared clonotypes. Even with the large sequencing depth, rarefaction of the sorted-subset datasets indicated that sequencing was incomplete. Estimated clonotype richness was generally larger for naive than for memory subsets.

As encoded in the germline V gene, CDR1 is ENHRY while CDR2 is SYGVKD. Trimming takes 8 bases off V and 9 bases off J; junction bases not matched to a gene: 11. Reading from cysteine to phenylalanine, the CDR3 counts 15 amino acids. CDR3 DNA only is kept here, 45 bases in frame from base 1. Using the deep immunoSEQ assay, TCR CDR3 regions were amplified from genomic DNA by multiplex PCR. Extracted genomic DNA from each cell subset was spread evenly across all wells of several immunoSEQ 96-well plates, with each plate serving as a replicate. Each replicate PCR for sorted subsets received around 200 ng genomic DNA, equal to tens of thousands of T cell genomes. Purified libraries were quantified with a Qubit 3.0 fluorometer, sized on a Bioanalyzer 2100, and re-quantified with the KAPA Library Quantification kit. Every immunoSEQ 96-well plate was sequenced on a dedicated single-read 150-cycle Illumina NextSeq 550 flow cell. In the paper's pipeline: Because the immunoSEQ output included only junctional sequences and no quality scores, the filtering could not be the same as the filtering used for full-length reads. To assign V/J genes and CDR3, sequences were annotated using PyIR, a Python wrapper for IgBLAST v1.9, with IMGT germline references. Reads were removed for weak V/J assignments (E-value above 1e-6), missing CDR3, stop codons, out-of-frame junctions, or ambiguous translated residues. V3J clonotypes were defined as sequences sharing the same inferred V gene, J gene, and CDR3 amino acid sequence. Percentage overlap between repertoires was calculated by dividing the number of shared unique clonotypes by the size of the smaller repertoire. Three approaches were used to assess repertoire richness: RTK rarefaction, the Chao1 estimator, and Recon v2.1 estimates of unobserved clonotypes. For all TCRbeta clonotypes obtained by the gDNA method from several donors, generation probabilities were computed with OLGA. Here the immuneACCESS table is served through TCRdb, limited to in-frame sequences with V and J called. Missing clones are a known gap in these copies; in checked studies unresolved V genes cover under half, and the rest lacks a known reason. That table furnishes V, J and clone size, whereas the DNA furnished D and trimming. Across this sample there are around 2.5 million clones, with 80% to 95% seen only once. The leading ten clones occupy about 0.38% of the sample.

As concerns this clone: No antigen is known for it. Within one base of it there is no much larger clone, and no base qualities were kept.

The donors were healthy, HIV-negative adults with no recently reported acute infections or vaccinations. Every donor was a Caucasian adult residing in Nashville, Tennessee, USA. CD4+ T cells were enriched by magnetic negative selection; naive cells were then positively selected on CD45RA, and the negative fraction formed the memory subset. After blood collection by leukapheresis, PBMCs were isolated using Ficoll-Histopaque density gradient centrifugation and then cryopreserved in the vapor phase of liquid nitrogen. Purity and quantity of every magnetically sorted T cell population were checked by analytical flow cytometry. Genomic DNA was isolated from each sorted fraction and quantified by UV absorbance on a Nanodrop 2000c.

The sequence was obtained from a man aged 18 to 30 in good health. Some clones in this sample may be carry-over from other donors' samples. Rearrangement joined TRBV10-3 to TRBJ2-1; 12 junctional bases match TRBD2. Input material: naive CD4+ T cells from PBMCs. Interpreted using the paper, the cell subset or site label stands for: CD45RA+ positively selected. CDR3 reads: CAIQPLAGGPSEQFF. The sequenced DNA is TGTGCCATCCAACCTCTAGCGGGAGGGCCGAGTGAGCAGTTCTTC.